A single sample gave rise to the 32 T cell receptor beta chains below, sequenced in a study of cytomegalovirus exposure and HLA in healthy donors. 13 Jbeta primers and 60 Vbeta primers were used for the PCR. Clones were sequenced by immunoSEQ multiplex PCR, and TCRdb holds only the in-frame ones, with some missing. Among over 150,000 clones, roughly four fifths were seen once, and the ten largest hold 6% to 8%. Sequencing was performed on PBMCs. The receptors were gathered from a woman between 50 and 59 years old in good health and CMV-seropositive.

The chain combines TRBV2 with TRBJ2-7, with 9 bases matching TRBD1. Germline CDR1 SNHLY, CDR2 FYNNEI. The V segment lost 1 base and the J segment 6 bases; nucleotides outside the gene matches: 4. There are 14 residues in the CDR3. The CDR3 loop reads CASSEGTGVGEQYF. In DNA form, the CDR3 reads TGTGCCAGCAGTGAAGGGACAGGGGTAGGCGAGCAGTACTTC.

This chain joins TRBV6-5 and TRBJ2-3; TRBD2 agrees at 9 bases. The V gene's germline CDR1 is MNHEY and CDR2 SVGAGI. The CDR3 length is 16 residues. Germline trimming cut 0 bases from V and 3 bases from J; bases unmatched to any gene: 4. The CDR3 is CASSYSLAGGTDTQYF. CDR3 sequence (DNA): TGTGCCAGCAGTTACTCGCTCGCGGGAGGGACAGATACGCAGTATTTT.

J is TRBJ2-3 and V is TRBV5-5; 12 bases are shared with TRBD1. This CDR3 is built from 15 residues. Germline loops: CDR1 SGHKS, CDR2 YYEKEE (reference sequence). J gave up 5 bases and V 5 bases, and 6 bases lay outside the gene matches. The CDR3, as DNA: TGTGCCAGCAGTCCGGGACAGGGGGCTTTAGATACGCAGTATTTT. Its protein product is CASSPGQGALDTQYF.

The chain has TRBV10-3 and TRBJ2-5, with 9 nucleotides matching TRBD1. The DNA end is a closer match to TRBJ2-7, so the J assignment may be wrong. Looked up from germline, CDR1 is ENHRY and CDR2 is SYGVKD. The CDR3 extends over 12 amino acids. The CDR3 DNA follows: TGTGCCACCGGACAGGGGAACATCGAGCAGTACTTC. Amino acid sequence: CATGQGNIEQYF.

This chain links TRBV7-9 with TRBJ1-2, with no clear D. The length of the CDR3 is 12 residues. Trimming shortened V by 5 bases and J by 4 bases, and 8 bases separated the two germline ends. CDR1 is SEHNR and CDR2 is FQNEAQ in the germline V gene (reference sequence). This CDR3 is CASSADTYGYTF. In DNA, the CDR3 is TGTGCCAGCAGCGCTGACACCTATGGCTACACCTTC. Using reference TRBV7-9 and TRBJ1-2 for the parts outside the CDR3, the full variable domain is DTGVSQNPRHKITKRGQNVTFRCDPISEHNRLYWYRQTLGQGPEFLTYFQNEAQLEKSRLLSDRFSAERPKGSFSTLEIQRTEQGDSAMYLCASSADTYGYTFGSGTRLTVV.

The rearrangement uses TRBV29-1 and TRBJ2-4; 8 positions agree with TRBD1. CDR3 length: 12 amino acids. Germline lookup yields CDR1 SQVTM and CDR2 ANQGSEA. V lost 6 bases, J lost 8 bases, and 6 bases stayed unmatched. This chain's CDR3 is CSVADRGYIQYF. The CDR3 DNA sequence: TGCAGCGTGGCCGACAGGGGATACATTCAGTACTTC.

The chain combines TRBV5-8 with TRBJ1-5; 9 positions agree with TRBD1. The germline CDR1 and CDR2 sequences are SGHTS and YDEGEE. J was trimmed by 1 base and V by 2 bases; bases with no gene match: 10. The CDR3 is made up of 18 amino acids. The CDR3 bases are TGTGCCAGCAGCTTCCGGGACAGGGTCCGACTAAGCAATCAGCCCCAGCATTTT. Translation gives CASSFRDRVRLSNQPQHF. The full variable domain, in which reference TRBV5-8 and TRBJ1-5 provide the parts outside the CDR3, is EAGVTQSPTHLIKTRGQQATLRCSPISGHTSVYWYQQALGLGLQFLLWYDEGEERNRGNFPPRFSGRQFPNYSSELNVNALELEDSALYLCASSFRDRVRLSNQPQHFGDGTRLSIL.

The chain has TRBV4-1 and TRBJ2-2, with 11 bases matching TRBD2. Germline CDR1 is MGHRA and CDR2 is YSYEKL. There are 18 residues in the CDR3. V was pared by 1 base and J by 6 bases, with 10 bases of the junction left unmatched. The CDR3 DNA sequence: TGCGCCAGCAGCCAAGGGGAACTAGCGGGAGTAGGGTCCGGGGAGCTGTTTTTT. This sequence encodes CASSQGELAGVGSGELFF.

This clone has a handful of counts. The chain combines TRBV4-2 with TRBJ2-3; no firm D call. This CDR3 is built from 16 residues. V lost 4 bases and J lost 0, with 14 bases in between. Germline V gene sequence: CDR1 LGHNA, CDR2 YNFKEQ. The CDR3 is CASSPNWADSTDTQYF. As DNA, the CDR3 is TGTGCCAGCAGCCCTAACTGGGCCGATAGCACAGATACGCAGTATTTT.

The chain is built from TRBV5-8 and TRBJ1-2; 12 nucleotides match TRBD1. Germline V gene lookup returns CDR1 SGHTS and CDR2 YDEGEE. CDR3 length equals 16 residues. V lost 5 bases and J lost 4; bases outside the gene matches: 9. This CDR3 reads CASSLTGTGGPYGYTF. The CDR3 DNA follows: TGTGCCAGCAGTCTGACCGGGACAGGGGGCCCCTATGGCTACACCTTC. The complete variable domain, with remaining parts taken from reference TRBV5-8 and TRBJ1-2, reads EAGVTQSPTHLIKTRGQQATLRCSPISGHTSVYWYQQALGLGLQFLLWYDEGEERNRGNFPPRFSGRQFPNYSSELNVNALELEDSALYLCASSLTGTGGPYGYTFGSGTRLTVV.

This clone was counted once. The chain links TRBV7-3 to TRBJ1-2, with TRBD1 identical over 9 bases. CDR1 and CDR2 (germline): SGHTA, FQGTGA. Trimming removed 5 bases from V and 5 bases from J; junction bases left unmatched: 3. The CDR3 is made up of 13 amino acids. The CDR3 sequence: CASSPGQGYGYTF. CDR3 in DNA: TGTGCCAGCAGCCCCGGACAGGGGTATGGCTACACCTTC.

This sequence joins TRBV2 and TRBJ2-1, with 8 bases identical to TRBD2. CDR1 is SNHLY, CDR2 FYNNEI, per germline. With V trimmed by 7 bases and J by 2 bases, 7 bases remained unmatched. The CDR3 consists of 15 residues. The CDR3 spells CASNLGGATYNEQFF. The CDR3 DNA follows: TGTGCCAGCAACCTCGGGGGGGCCACCTACAATGAGCAGTTCTTC.

The rearrangement links TRBV2 to TRBJ1-5; TRBD1 is a possible D gene (5 bases). Trimming pared 8 bases from V and 6 bases from J, leaving 17 bases between. The germline CDR1 and CDR2 sequences are SNHLY and FYNNEI. The CDR3 is made up of 14 amino acids. CDR3 in DNA: TGTGCCAGCGGGGGGTGGGGGGGAAGTCAGCCCCAGCATTTT. Encoded protein: CASGGWGGSQPQHF.

This clone was found a few times. The chain carries TRBV10-1 and TRBJ2-3; a weak D match, TRBD1 (7 bases). Trimming left V 3 bases short and J 1 base short, with 11 bases between. The germline V gene has CDR1 WNHNN and CDR2 SYGVQD (reference sequence). The CDR3 runs 15 residues. The CDR3 is CASSERRGGTDTQYF. In nucleotides, the CDR3 is TGCGCCAGCAGTGAACGCAGGGGGGGCACAGATACGCAGTATTTT.

The rearrangement links TRBV28 to TRBJ1-5, with D unclear. The CDR3 runs 12 residues. V lost 6 bases to trimming and J lost 5 bases, with 8 bases between them. Per germline, CDR1 MDHEN and CDR2 SYDVKM. The CDR3: CASSEEDQPQHF. CDR3 DNA: TGTGCCAGCAGCGAGGAGGATCAGCCCCAGCATTTT.

This clone has more than one count but fewer than ten. The chain is built from TRBV14 and TRBJ1-1; unclear D gene. Germline CDR1 reads SGHDN; CDR2 reads FVKESK. The CDR3 spans 13 residues. V lost 1 base and J lost 1, with 4 bases in between. The CDR3 is CASSQVRNTEAFF. In nucleotides, the CDR3 is TGTGCCAGCAGCCAAGTGAGGAACACTGAAGCTTTCTTT. The full variable domain, in which reference TRBV14 and TRBJ1-1 provide the parts outside the CDR3, is EAGVTQFPSHSVIEKGQTVTLRCDPISGHDNLYWYRRVMGKEIKFLLHFVKESKQDESGMPNNRFLAERTGGTYSTLKVQPAELEDSGVYFCASSQVRNTEAFFGQGTRLTVV.

The V gene is TRBV5-4, the J gene TRBJ2-3; 13 nucleotides align to TRBD2. The CDR3 extends over 15 amino acids. Unmatched junction bases numbered 4, after V lost 4 bases and J lost 5 bases. From germline, CDR1 is SGHNT and CDR2 YYREEE (reference sequence). The CDR3 spells CASSRTSGGLDTQYF. Written as DNA, the CDR3 is TGTGCCAGCAGCCGGACTAGCGGGGGCTTAGATACGCAGTATTTT.

V is TRBV23-1 and J is TRBJ2-7, with 7 bases matching TRBD1. TRBV23-1 has ORF status, its function being uncertain. V was pared by 0 bases and J by 4 bases, with 0 bases of the junction left unmatched. This CDR3 is built from 13 residues. CDR3 loop: CASSQSRGYEQYF. The DNA of the CDR3 is TGCGCCAGCAGTCAATCCAGGGGGTACGAGCAGTACTTC.

This clone appeared a few times. The genes are TRBV9 and TRBJ2-5; 7 positions match TRBD1. V lost 6 bases and J lost 4; bases outside the gene matches: 6. The CDR3 extends over 13 amino acids. Germline CDR1 and CDR2: SGDLS and YYNGEE. The CDR3 region has the DNA TGTGCCAGCAACAGGGGCGGGCCAGAGACCCAGTACTTC. It encodes CASNRGGPETQYF. The variable domain in full, completed from reference TRBV9 and TRBJ2-5, reads DSGVTQTPKHLITATGQRVTLRCSPRSGDLSVYWYQQSLDQGLQFLIQYYNGEERAKGNILERFSAQQFPDLHSELNLSSLELGDSALYFCASNRGGPETQYFGPGTRLLVL.

CDR3 residues: CASSPSSRGNEQFF. The DNA for the CDR3 is TGTGCCAGCAGCCCCTCCAGTCGGGGGAATGAGCAGTTCTTC. The chain links TRBV9 to TRBJ2-1, with a possible D match to TRBD2 (6 bases). Germline V gene lookup returns CDR1 SGDLS and CDR2 YYNGEE. The CDR3 extends over 14 amino acids. The V end lost 4 bases, the J end lost 7 bases, and 15 bases lay between the germline ends.

The gene calls are TRBV4-3 and TRBJ1-2; no clear D. This CDR3 is 14 amino acids long. CDR1 and CDR2 (germline): LGHNA, YSLEER. V was trimmed by 1 base and J by 5 bases, leaving 11 bases between them. In DNA form, the CDR3 reads TGCGCCAGCAGCCAAGGGAAGGGAGGATATGGCTACACCTTC. This sequence encodes CASSQGKGGYGYTF.

The chain links TRBV18 to TRBJ1-1; D is undetermined. The V gene's germline CDR1 is KGHSH and CDR2 LQKENI. Trimming pared 1 base from V and 1 base from J, leaving 4 bases between. The CDR3 has 13 residues. In DNA form, the CDR3 reads TGTGCCAGCTCACCACGGGCGAACACTGAAGCTTTCTTT. It is translated as CASSPRANTEAFF.

The DNA of the CDR3 is TGTGCCAGCAACCGAGCGGGGTCCTCCTACGAGCAGTACTTC. The encoded protein is CASNRAGSSYEQYF. This chain links TRBV2 with TRBJ2-7; 7 bases map to TRBD2. The junction had 6 bases not matched to a gene; V was cut back by 7 bases and J by 0 bases. Germline values: CDR1 SNHLY, CDR2 FYNNEI. The CDR3 is made up of 14 amino acids.

The V call is TRBV27, the J call TRBJ2-7; TRBD1 aligns across 7 bases. V lost 2 bases, J lost 3 bases, and 7 bases stayed unmatched. CDR1 MNHEY and CDR2 SMNVEV come from the germline V gene (reference sequence). CDR3 size: 15 residues. The CDR3 sequence is CASSLSQGQRYEQYF. The CDR3 nucleotides read TGTGCCAGCAGTTTAAGTCAGGGACAGCGCTACGAGCAGTACTTC.

A note on this clone: One end of the junction varies from germline; a read error may be responsible. The CDR3 sequence: CASSTEAGGTHF. The CDR3 DNA follows: TGTGCCAGCAGTACGGAAGCGGGGGGGACCCACTTC. The chain has TRBV6-5 and TRBJ2-5, with 10 bases identical to TRBD2. The germline V gene has CDR1 MNHEY and CDR2 SVGAGI. The CDR3 runs to 12 residues.

This rearrangement joins TRBV18 to TRBJ2-7, with TRBD2 matching 8 bases. Losses at the gene ends were 6 bases for V and 6 bases for J; bases not matched to a gene: 19. The germline V gene has CDR1 KGHSH and CDR2 LQKENI. There are 17 residues in the CDR3. CDR3 loop: CASSQTRGGGTTPEQYF. The CDR3 nucleotides read TGTGCCAGCTCCCAAACCAGGGGCGGGGGGACGACTCCCGAGCAGTACTTC.

This rearrangement joins TRBV28 to TRBJ1-5, with D tentatively TRBD1 (6 bases). Germline CDR1 is MDHEN and CDR2 is SYDVKM. V lost 3 bases, J lost 7 bases, and 13 bases lay in between. The CDR3 spans 14 residues. CDR3 bases: TGTGCCAGCAGTTTCGGGGGGCCTCGGCAGCCCCAGCATTTT. It specifies CASSFGGPRQPQHF.

V is TRBV5-5 and J is TRBJ2-1, with 7 bases fitting TRBD1. The CDR3 runs to 15 residues. Germline V lookup: CDR1 SGHKS, CDR2 YYEKEE (reference sequence). J lost 6 bases, V lost 4 bases, and 10 bases had no gene match. The CDR3 sequence: CASSRSETGSNEQFF. In DNA, the CDR3 is TGTGCCAGCAGCCGCTCCGAGACAGGGTCCAATGAGCAGTTCTTC.

The CDR3 spells CAISESRDSLEQYF. In DNA form, the CDR3 reads TGTGCCATCAGTGAGTCTCGCGACAGTCTCGAGCAGTACTTC. The chain recombines TRBV10-3 with TRBJ2-7; tentatively, D is TRBD1 (5 bases). CDR3 length: 14 residues. Trimming cost V 0 bases and J 6 bases, with 12 bases left between them. Looked up from germline, CDR1 is ENHRY and CDR2 is SYGVKD.

The chain recombines TRBV27 with TRBJ2-2; 8 nucleotides align to TRBD2. Germline V gene sequence: CDR1 MNHEY, CDR2 SMNVEV (reference sequence). V was pared by 3 bases and J by 2 bases, with 5 bases of the junction left unmatched. This CDR3 spans 16 amino acids. CDR3 DNA: TGTGCCAGCAGTTTTACGGGGGGGGGTAACACCGGGGAGCTGTTTTTT. Protein sequence: CASSFTGGGNTGELFF.

The rearrangement joins TRBV13 to TRBJ2-5; D is undetermined. The DNA end lines up better with TRBJ2-7; the J call may be wrong. CDR1 PRHDT and CDR2 FYEKMQ come from the germline V gene (reference sequence). This CDR3 spans 14 amino acids. The CDR3 DNA reads TGTGCCAGCAGCTTAGGCGGTGTGGGCCACGAGCAGTACTTC. This encodes CASSLGGVGHEQYF.

This clone showed up just once. CDR3 DNA: TGTGCCAGTTTGTCAACGAACACCGGGGAGCTGTTTTTT. This translates into CASLSTNTGELFF. The V and J genes are TRBV6-6 and TRBJ2-2, with D uncertain. The CDR3 loop spans 13 amino acids. In germline, CDR1 is MNHNY, CDR2 SVGAGI (reference sequence). V lost 9 bases and J 0 bases, leaving 8 bases between the germline ends.